These 22 T cell receptor beta chains were sequenced from one sample in a study of Graves' ophthalmopathy and Graves' hyperthyroidism. Investigators amplified TCR beta CDR3 regions from RNA transcripts. Scientists carried out first-round RT-PCR using HTBI primers and then a second-round multiplex PCR. Each CDR3 protein gets one entry after TCRdb re-called the multiplex PCR reads with MiXCR. The sample gives roughly 1.1 million distinct CDR3 sequences, less than 45% of which show up once; approximately 10% is in the top ten. The material sequenced was peripheral blood or thyroid tissue (not recorded which). The source of these receptors is an adult man with Graves' hyperthyroidism.

The chain links TRBV2 to TRBJ2-2; D might be TRBD1 (6 bases). The CDR3 runs to 15 residues. Germline V lookup: CDR1 SNHLY, CDR2 FYNNEI. V was shortened by 8 bases and J by 3 bases, with 16 bases between the two germline ends. CDR3 in DNA: TGTGCCAGCGGCGCCGTTGGGGGCTACACCGGGGAGCTGTTTTTT. Protein product: CASGAVGGYTGELFF.

The rearrangement links TRBV20-1 to TRBJ1-4; D is undetermined. Trimming cost V 2 bases and J 2 bases, with 3 bases left between them. Germline V CDR1 and CDR2: DFQATT, SNEGSKA (reference sequence). The CDR3 runs 12 residues. The CDR3 sequence: CSARQTNEKLFF. The CDR3 bases are TGCAGTGCTAGACAGACTAATGAAAAACTGTTTTTT.

The chain has TRBV29-1 and TRBJ2-7; D not resolved. The germline V and J ends were trimmed by 8 bases and 2 bases, with 16 bases remaining between them. The CDR3 covers 13 residues. Germline V lookup: CDR1 SQVTM, CDR2 ANQGSEA. CDR3 amino acids: CSLEVGSAYEQYF. The CDR3 bases are TGCAGCTTAGAGGTAGGGTCGGCCTACGAGCAGTACTTC.

Only a few counts were recorded for this clonotype. V gene TRBV28 combines with J gene TRBJ2-5, with TRBD2 identical over 7 bases. V was pared by 6 bases and J by 7 bases, with 8 bases of the junction left unmatched. Germline CDR1 MDHEN, CDR2 SYDVKM. The CDR3 has 13 amino acids. CDR3 sequence: CASRRTGGGTQYF. The CDR3 DNA sequence: TGTGCCAGCAGACGGACGGGAGGCGGGACCCAGTACTTC.

This clonotype has ten or more counts. The V gene is TRBV10-3, the J gene TRBJ2-7; 7 nucleotides match TRBD1. The V gene's germline CDR1 is ENHRY and CDR2 SYGVKD. With 10 bases clipped from V and 2 bases from J, the junction kept 5 bases outside the gene matches. CDR3 size: 12 residues. The CDR3 here is CATKGQTYEQYF. In DNA, the CDR3 is TGTGCCACCAAGGGACAGACCTACGAGCAGTACTTC.

V and J are TRBV30 and TRBJ2-7; TRBD1 aligns across 8 bases. Germline assignment: CDR1 GTSNPN and CDR2 SVGIG (reference sequence). The CDR3 runs to 15 residues. J lost 7 bases, V lost 3 bases, and 14 bases had no gene match. CDR3 bases: TGTGCCTGGAGACGAACCGGGACAGGTGGTAGGGAGCAGTACTTC. This codes for CAWRRTGTGGREQYF. The full variable domain, rest sourced from reference TRBV30 and TRBJ2-7, is SQTIHQWPATLVQPVGSPLSLECTVEGTSNPNLYWYRQAAGRGLQLLFYSVGIGQISSEVPQNLSASRPQDRQFILSSKKLLLSDSGFYLCAWRRTGTGGREQYFGPGTRLTVT.

This chain links TRBV29-1 with TRBJ2-5, with D uncertain. Germline V gene sequence: CDR1 SQVTM, CDR2 ANQGSEA. V was clipped by 4 bases and J by 3 bases, with 6 bases between them. This CDR3 spans 11 amino acids. CDR3 protein: CSVVGEETQYF. In DNA form, the CDR3 reads TGCAGCGTTGTGGGCGAAGAGACCCAGTACTTC.

This clonotype has ten or more counts. The V gene is TRBV5-1, the J gene TRBJ2-5, with D tentatively TRBD1 (6 bases). The CDR3 loop spans 14 amino acids. The V end lost 6 bases, the J end lost 7 bases, and 19 bases lay between the germline ends. Germline values: CDR1 SGHRS, CDR2 YFSETQ. The CDR3 bases are TGCGCCAGCACCGACCCCAGGGGCCGAGGGACCCAGTACTTC. Encoded protein: CASTDPRGRGTQYF. The whole variable domain, remainder taken from reference TRBV5-1 and TRBJ2-5, is KAGVTQTPRYLIKTRGQQVTLSCSPISGHRSVSWYQQTPGQGLQFLFEYFSETQRNKGNFPGRFSGRQFSNSRSEMNVSTLELGDSALYLCASTDPRGRGTQYFGPGTRLLVL.

This clonotype was counted only a few times. The DNA of the CDR3 is TGTGCCAGCAGCCAAGAGGGGACGCCCCGGAGGACCCAGTACTTC. This encodes CASSQEGTPRRTQYF. The chain links TRBV14 to TRBJ2-5; D may match TRBD1 or TRBD2 (5 bases each). This CDR3 region has 15 residues. Germline V lookup: CDR1 SGHDN, CDR2 FVKESK. The germline V and J ends were trimmed by 0 bases and 7 bases, with 15 bases remaining between them.

The V call is TRBV24-1, the J call TRBJ2-1; TRBD2 aligns across 8 bases. Germline V gene data show CDR1 as KGHDR and CDR2 as SFDVKD. This CDR3 has 16 residues. The V and J ends lost 3 bases and 7 bases, in that order; junction bases with no gene match: 10. The CDR3 sequence is CATSDPRLAGRNEQFF. The DNA of the CDR3 is TGTGCCACCAGTGATCCGCGGTTAGCGGGAAGGAATGAGCAGTTCTTC.

This clonotype was recorded a few times. This sequence joins TRBV19 and TRBJ1-6; D unresolved. Trimming removed 2 bases at V and 7 bases at J, with 21 bases between. Germline V lookup: CDR1 LNHDA, CDR2 SQIVND (reference sequence). CDR3 length equals 18 residues. The CDR3, as DNA: TGTGCCAGTAGTATAAGCCAAGGCGGCCTGGAAATAAATTCACCCCTCCACTTT. As protein: CASSISQGGLEINSPLHF.

This clonotype showed up just a few times. This chain uses TRBV6-5 with TRBJ1-2, with 11 bases matching TRBD1. Germline V gives CDR1 MNHEY, CDR2 SVGAGI. J lost 12 bases, V lost 6 bases, and 12 bases had no gene match. The CDR3 is 14 residues long. CDR3 coding DNA: TGTGCCAGCAGGGCCGGACAGGGGGCTTCGGAGAACACCTTC. As protein: CASRAGQGASENTF.

This clonotype was found a few times. This sequence joins TRBV6-1 and TRBJ1-4, with D unclear. Trimming removed 7 bases from V and 0 bases from J, with 12 bases in between. CDR3 size: 15 residues. Germline-derived CDR1 and CDR2 are MNHNS and SASEGT. The CDR3 DNA reads TGTGCCAGCAAGGGAGGATTCGCAACTAATGAAAAACTGTTTTTT. Encoded protein: CASKGGFATNEKLFF.

The table lists this clonotype with a few counts. This chain uses TRBV27 with TRBJ1-2; D gene uncertain. V was pared by 3 bases and J by 4 bases, with 15 bases between. Germline values: CDR1 MNHEY, CDR2 SMNVEV (reference sequence). The CDR3 consists of 15 residues. The CDR3 DNA is TGTGCCAGCAGTTTTTCTATCGTGGGGAGCTATGGCTACACCTTC. It is translated as CASSFSIVGSYGYTF.

This clonotype showed up just once. With a much larger clone just one base away, this may be a read error. This rearrangement joins TRBV6-6 to TRBJ2-5, with a possible D match to TRBD1 (6 bases). The CDR3 is made up of 15 amino acids. V was trimmed by 5 bases and J by 5 bases, leaving 18 bases between them. CDR1 and CDR2 from the germline V gene are MNHNY and SVGAGI (reference sequence). In DNA form, the CDR3 reads TGTGCCAGCAGTAACGCAGGGGCGCGAGTGGAGACCCAGTACTTC. This gives the protein CASSNAGARVETQYF.

This clonotype was recorded many times. The rearrangement joins TRBV2 to TRBJ1-1; no clear D. The CDR3 extends over 16 amino acids. Germline assignment: CDR1 SNHLY and CDR2 FYNNEI. V dropped 1 base and J dropped 0 bases, with 12 bases sitting between them. The CDR3 DNA sequence: TGTGCCAGCAGTGAAGAGGGTCTAGGGATGAACACTGAAGCTTTCTTT. Translated: CASSEEGLGMNTEAFF. Variable domain in full (rest from reference TRBV2 and TRBJ1-1): EPEVTQTPSHQVTQMGQEVILRCVPISNHLYFYWYRQILGQKVEFLVSFYNNEISEKSEIFDDQFSVERPDGSNFTLKIRSTKLEDSAMYFCASSEEGLGMNTEAFFGQGTRLTVV.

This clonotype has just a few counts. The V and J genes are TRBV24-1 and TRBJ2-5; D is unresolved. Germline CDR1 KGHDR, CDR2 SFDVKD. Trimming shortened V by 4 bases and J by 1 base, and 6 bases separated the two germline ends. The length of the CDR3 is 13 residues. The CDR3 is CATSEHVQETQYF. Written as DNA, the CDR3 is TGTGCCACCAGTGAACACGTCCAAGAGACCCAGTACTTC.

Note on this clonotype: This may be a read error, as it is one base from a much larger clone. The CDR3 reads CASSPRNGQETQHF. CDR3 nucleotide sequence: TGTGCCAGCAGCCCCCGGAACGGCCAAGAGACCCAGCACTTC. This chain joins TRBV11-2 and TRBJ2-5; no clear D gene. CDR1 is SGHAT and CDR2 is FQNNGV in the germline V gene. The CDR3 runs to 14 residues.

At least ten counts were recorded for this clonotype. V gene TRBV7-9 combines with J gene TRBJ1-2; weak D call: TRBD1 (6 bases). The CDR3 loop spans 17 amino acids. V was pared by 5 bases and J by 8 bases, with 27 bases between. Germline values: CDR1 SEHNR, CDR2 FQNEAQ (reference sequence). For the CDR3, the DNA is TGTGCCAGCAGCCCGGGGGGGCCAGGGGCAGTTTCCCGCGGCTACACCTTC. This sequence encodes CASSPGGPGAVSRGYTF.

In its sample, this clonotype was seen many times. The V and J genes are TRBV20-1 and TRBJ2-7, with no clear D. V lost 4 bases, J lost 3 bases, and 16 bases lay in between. Germline CDR1 reads DFQATT; CDR2 reads SNEGSKA (reference sequence). There are 14 residues in the CDR3. This CDR3 is CSATPLLEVYEQYF. The DNA for the CDR3 is TGCAGTGCTACGCCTCTCCTAGAGGTCTACGAGCAGTACTTC.

The J gene is TRBJ2-7, the V gene TRBV4-3, with unresolved D. This CDR3 is 15 amino acids long. Germline V lookup: CDR1 LGHNA, CDR2 YSLEER. The germline V and J ends were trimmed by 0 bases and 1 base, with 10 bases remaining between them. CDR3 DNA: TGCGCCAGCAGCCAAGATCATTCCGGATCCTACGAGCAGTACTTC. It yields the protein CASSQDHSGSYEQYF.

The chain couples TRBV19 to TRBJ1-2, with no clear D. Germline CDR1 reads LNHDA; CDR2 reads SQIVND (reference sequence). With 0 bases removed from V and 5 bases from J, the gap between germline ends came to 7 bases. CDR3 size: 13 residues. CDR3 protein: CASSIDQVYGYTF. The CDR3 bases are TGTGCCAGTAGTATAGACCAGGTTTATGGCTACACCTTC. Together with reference TRBV19 and TRBJ1-2, the CDR3 gives the full variable domain: DGGITQSPKYLFRKEGQNVTLSCEQNLNHDAMYWYRQDPGQGLRLIYYSQIVNDFQKGDIAEGYSVSREKKESFPLTVTSAQKNPTAFYLCASSIDQVYGYTFGSGTRLTVV.